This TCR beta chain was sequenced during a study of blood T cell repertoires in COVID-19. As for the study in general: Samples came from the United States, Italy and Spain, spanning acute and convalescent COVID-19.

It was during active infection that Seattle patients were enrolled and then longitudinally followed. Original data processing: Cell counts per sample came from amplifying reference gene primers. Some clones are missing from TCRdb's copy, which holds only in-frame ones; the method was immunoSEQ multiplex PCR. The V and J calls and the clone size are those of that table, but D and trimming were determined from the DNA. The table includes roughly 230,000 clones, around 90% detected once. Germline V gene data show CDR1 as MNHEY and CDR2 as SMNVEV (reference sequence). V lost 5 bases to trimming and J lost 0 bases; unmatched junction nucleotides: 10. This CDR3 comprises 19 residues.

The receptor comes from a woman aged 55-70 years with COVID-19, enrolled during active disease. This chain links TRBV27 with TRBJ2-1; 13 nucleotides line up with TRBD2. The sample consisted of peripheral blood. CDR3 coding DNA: TGTGCCAGCAGTCTTCGACTAGCGGGGGGATTAAGCTCCTACAATGAGCAGTTCTTC. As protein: CASSLRLAGGLSSYNEQFF.